One sample yielded the 5 T cell receptor beta chains listed below, sequenced in a study of beta chain features in type 1 diabetes. Study-wide results and limits: Among patients with Type 1 diabetes, TCRB CDR3s were moderately but significantly shorter in every one of the four CD4+ subsets.

What was sequenced were expressed TCRB transcripts, since all of the isolated RNA had been reverse transcribed. This table comes from immunoSEQ multiplex PCR, and its TCRdb copy is limited to in-frame clones, with some not included. The sample contains under 300,000 clones, approximately 14% of which appear only once. Their specific antigens are unknown. The specimen was naive CD4+ T cells from blood. These TCRs come from a man aged 25 to 40 with type 1 diabetes.

This clone was detected a few times. Other DNA sequences in this sample translate to the same CDR3. The chain carries TRBV7-9 and TRBJ2-3; possible D gene TRBD2, 5 bases. The CDR3 sequence is 15 residues long. CDR1 is SEHNR, CDR2 FQNEAQ, per germline (reference sequence). V was shortened by 1 base and J by 0 bases, with 8 bases between the two germline ends. CDR3 sequence: CASSLVGGSTDTQYF. CDR3 in DNA: TGTGCCAGCAGCTTAGTTGGCGGGAGCACAGATACGCAGTATTTT. The full variable domain, in which reference TRBV7-9 and TRBJ2-3 provide the parts outside the CDR3, is DTGVSQNPRHKITKRGQNVTFRCDPISEHNRLYWYRQTLGQGPEFLTYFQNEAQLEKSRLLSDRFSAERPKGSFSTLEIQRTEQGDSAMYLCASSLVGGSTDTQYFGPGTRLTVL.

This clone has more than one count but fewer than ten. The chain has TRBV7-9 and TRBJ2-7; maybe TRBD1 (6 bases). The V gene lost 2 bases and the J gene lost 0 bases, with 8 bases spanning the gap. Germline V CDR1 and CDR2: SEHNR, FQNEAQ (reference sequence). The CDR3 length is 14 residues. The CDR3 DNA follows: TGTGCCAGCAGCTTACAGGGGAACTCCTACGAGCAGTACTTC. This gives the protein CASSLQGNSYEQYF.

This clone was observed a few times. The V and J genes are TRBV10-3 and TRBJ2-3, with TRBD2 identical over 9 bases. After removal of 10 bases from V and 6 bases from J, the junction contained 8 bases not matched to a gene. The V gene's germline CDR1 is ENHRY and CDR2 SYGVKD. The CDR3 spans 13 residues. CDR3 DNA sequence: TGTGCCAGCAGGACTAGCGCGGGGGATACGCAGTATTTT. Translated: CASRTSAGDTQYF.

This clone was counted only a few times. The chain carries TRBV21-1 and TRBJ1-2; the table's D call of TRBD1 was not tested on the DNA. TRBV21-1 is a pseudogene segment. The CDR3 has 16 amino acids. The CDR3 sequence: CASSTTNRDTNYGYTF. The CDR3 DNA reads as TGTGCCAGCAGCACAACAAACCGGGACACCAACTATGGCTACACCTTC.

V usage is TRBV5-1 and J usage is TRBJ2-3, with D perhaps TRBD2 (6 bases). CDR1 SGHRS and CDR2 YFSETQ come from the germline V gene. V shed 1 base and J shed 2 bases, with 8 bases lying between them. This CDR3 contains 14 residues. The CDR3 DNA reads as TGCGCCAGCAGCTTGATAGCGGTCACAGATACGCAGTATTTT. Translating it yields CASSLIAVTDTQYF.